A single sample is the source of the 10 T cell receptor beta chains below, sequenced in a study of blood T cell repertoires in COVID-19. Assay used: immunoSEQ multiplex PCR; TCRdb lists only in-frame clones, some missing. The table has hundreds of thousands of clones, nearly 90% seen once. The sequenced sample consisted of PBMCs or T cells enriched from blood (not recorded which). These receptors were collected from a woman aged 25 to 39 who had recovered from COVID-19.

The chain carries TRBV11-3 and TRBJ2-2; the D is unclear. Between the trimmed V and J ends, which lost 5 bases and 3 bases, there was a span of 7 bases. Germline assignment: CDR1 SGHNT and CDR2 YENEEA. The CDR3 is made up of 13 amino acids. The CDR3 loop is CASSRRYTGELFF. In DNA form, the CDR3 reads TGTGCCAGCAGCAGGCGGTACACCGGGGAGCTGTTTTTT. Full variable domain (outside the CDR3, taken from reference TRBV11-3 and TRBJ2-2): EAGVVQSPRYKIIEKKQPVAFWCNPISGHNTLYWYLQNLGQGPELLIRYENEEAVDDSQLPKDRFSAERLKGVDSTLKIQPAELGDSAVYLCASSRRYTGELFFGEGSRLTVL.

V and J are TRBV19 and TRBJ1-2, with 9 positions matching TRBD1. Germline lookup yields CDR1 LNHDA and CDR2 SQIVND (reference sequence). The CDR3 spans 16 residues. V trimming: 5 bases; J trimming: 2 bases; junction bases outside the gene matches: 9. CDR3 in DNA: TGTGCCAGTAGTCCATCGGACAGGGGTGGGAACTATGGCTACACCTTC. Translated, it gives CASSPSDRGGNYGYTF.

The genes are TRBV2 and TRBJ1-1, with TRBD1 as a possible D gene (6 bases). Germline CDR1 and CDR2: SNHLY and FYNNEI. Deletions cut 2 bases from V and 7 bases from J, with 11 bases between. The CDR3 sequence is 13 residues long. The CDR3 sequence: CASSETRTVEAFF. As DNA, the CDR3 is TGTGCCAGCAGTGAAACGAGGACAGTTGAAGCTTTCTTT.

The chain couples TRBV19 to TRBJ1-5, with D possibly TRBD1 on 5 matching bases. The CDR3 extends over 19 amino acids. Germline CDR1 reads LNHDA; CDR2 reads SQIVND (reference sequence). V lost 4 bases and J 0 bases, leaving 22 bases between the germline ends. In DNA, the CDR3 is TGTGCCAGTAGTACCCCTTCGGGTCGTGGGGGGATTAGCAATCAGCCCCAGCATTTT. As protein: CASSTPSGRGGISNQPQHF.

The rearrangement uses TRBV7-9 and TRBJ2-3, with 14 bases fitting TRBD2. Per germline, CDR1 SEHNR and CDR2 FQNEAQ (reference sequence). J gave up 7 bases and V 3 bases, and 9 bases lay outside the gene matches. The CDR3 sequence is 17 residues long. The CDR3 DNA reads TGTGCCAGCAGCTTGGTACCGGGACTAGCGGGAGTTAATACGCAGTATTTT. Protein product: CASSLVPGLAGVNTQYF.

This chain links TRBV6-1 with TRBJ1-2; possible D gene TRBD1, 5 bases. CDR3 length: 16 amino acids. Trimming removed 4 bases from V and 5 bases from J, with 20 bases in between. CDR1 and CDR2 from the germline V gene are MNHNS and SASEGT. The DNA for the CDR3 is TGTGCCAGCAGTGCTTCTAGGGTAGGGGCGAATTATGGCTACACCTTC. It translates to CASSASRVGANYGYTF.

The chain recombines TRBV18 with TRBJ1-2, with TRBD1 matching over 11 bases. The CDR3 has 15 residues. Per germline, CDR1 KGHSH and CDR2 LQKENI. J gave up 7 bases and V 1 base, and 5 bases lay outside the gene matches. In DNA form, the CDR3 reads TGTGCCAGCTCACCACGGGACAGGGGGTTACTTGGCTACACCTTC. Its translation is CASSPRDRGLLGYTF.

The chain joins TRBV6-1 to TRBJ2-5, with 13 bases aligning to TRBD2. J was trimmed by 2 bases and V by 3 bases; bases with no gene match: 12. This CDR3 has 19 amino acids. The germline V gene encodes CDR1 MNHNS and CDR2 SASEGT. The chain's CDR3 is CASSDPGLAGIPKQETQYF. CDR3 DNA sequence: TGTGCCAGCAGTGACCCGGGACTAGCGGGAATACCCAAACAAGAGACCCAGTACTTC.

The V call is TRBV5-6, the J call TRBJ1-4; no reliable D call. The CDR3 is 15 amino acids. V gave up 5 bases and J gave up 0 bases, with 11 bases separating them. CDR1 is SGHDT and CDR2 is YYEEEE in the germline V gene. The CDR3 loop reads CASSSLPATNEKLFF. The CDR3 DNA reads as TGTGCCAGCAGTTCACTACCTGCAACTAATGAAAAACTGTTTTTT.

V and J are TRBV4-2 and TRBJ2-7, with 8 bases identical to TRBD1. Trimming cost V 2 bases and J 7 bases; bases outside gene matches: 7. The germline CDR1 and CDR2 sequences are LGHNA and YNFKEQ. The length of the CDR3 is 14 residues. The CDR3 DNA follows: TGTGCCAGCAGCCAACCGGACAGGGCCGGGGAGCAGTACTTC. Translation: CASSQPDRAGEQYF.